The text below deals with one T cell receptor beta chain. The data derive from a study of response to subunit inactivated influenza vaccine. TCRdb processed the RT-PCR reads anew with MiXCR; each CDR3 protein has one entry. The sample shows about 520,000 distinct CDR3 sequences, about 25% of them seen only once. Trimming cost V 5 bases and J 4 bases, with 18 bases left between them. The CDR3 has 15 residues. The germline CDR1 and CDR2 sequences are SEHNR and FQNEAQ (reference sequence). This TCR was recovered from a man aged 45 to 65 who received an inactivated influenza vaccine. This rearrangement joins TRBV7-9 to TRBJ2-7, with a possible D match to TRBD1 (6 bases). The source was CD4+ T cells sorted from PBMCs, collected around 5 days after vaccination. The chain's CDR3 is CASSQIGAGVYEQYF. DNA of the CDR3: TGTGCCAGCAGCCAAATCGGCGCAGGGGTGTACGAGCAGTACTTC.